A selection of T cell receptor beta chains follows, all from one sample in a study of T cells in Graves' hyperthyroidism and ophthalmopathy. TCRdb re-analysed the multiplex PCR reads in MiXCR, keeping a single row per CDR3 protein. The sample gives under 400,000 distinct CDR3 sequences, 13% to 15% of which show up once; around 20% is in the top ten. The source material was blood. These receptors were obtained from an older woman with Graves' ophthalmopathy. Each CDR3 is given with its conserved first and last residue. D genes are given only for firm matches. Only part of the rows carry a size: once, few, many, or a class if the clone is expanded.

d_call,v_call,clone_size,j_call,cdr3_aa,cdr3_nt
-,TRBV7-9,many,TRBJ2-7,CASSLDTVAYEQYF,TGTGCCAGCAGCTTAGACACCGTAGCCTACGAGCAGTACTTC
-,TRBV5-1,many,TRBJ2-4,CASSFGIPENIQYF,TGCGCCAGCAGCTTCGGCATCCCGGAAAACATTCAGTACTTC
TRBD2,TRBV24-1,few,TRBJ2-7,CATMEGAGPYEQYF,TGTGCCACCATGGAAGGAGCGGGACCCTACGAGCAGTACTTC
TRBD2,TRBV5-1,-,TRBJ2-3,CASSPLAGAAADTQYF,TGCGCCAGCAGCCCTCTAGCGGGAGCAGCCGCAGATACGCAGTATTTT
-,TRBV7-2,-,TRBJ1-4,CASSPGVRAATNEKLFF,TGTGCCAGCAGCCCAGGAGTCCGGGCTGCAACTAATGAAAAACTGTTTTTT
-,TRBV5-4,many,TRBJ2-3,CASSLPTGTSTDTQYF,TGTGCCAGCAGCTTGCCGACAGGTACTAGCACAGATACGCAGTATTTT
-,TRBV5-1,many,TRBJ2-1,CASSSWLLGTDGEQFF,TGCGCCAGCAGCTCCTGGTTGCTCGGGACTGACGGTGAGCAGTTCTTC
-,TRBV18,many,TRBJ2-7,CASSPTEDEQYF,TGTGCCAGCTCACCGACAGAGGACGAGCAGTACTTC
-,TRBV29-1,few,TRBJ2-1,CSVESRVAVIYNEQFF,TGCAGCGTTGAATCTCGGGTAGCGGTTATATACAATGAGCAGTTCTTC
-,TRBV29-1,-,TRBJ2-1,CSVALSRGWGYYNEQFF,TGCAGCGTTGCGTTGTCTCGAGGTTGGGGTTACTACAATGAGCAGTTCTTC
-,TRBV4-1,-,TRBJ2-1,CASSQVAGANEQFF,TGCGCCAGCAGCCAAGTAGCAGGGGCAAATGAGCAGTTCTTC
-,TRBV20-1,-,TRBJ2-2,CSAREGAGELFF,TGCAGTGCTAGAGAAGGGGCCGGGGAGCTGTTTTTT
TRBD2,TRBV9,-,TRBJ2-1,CASSMGLAGWSSYNEQFF,TGTGCCAGCAGCATGGGACTAGCGGGGTGGAGCTCCTACAATGAGCAGTTCTTC
TRBD1,TRBV20-1,many,TRBJ2-7,CSARSPGQGGYEQYF,TGCAGTGCTAGATCCCCAGGACAGGGAGGCTACGAGCAGTACTTC
-,TRBV19,-,TRBJ1-3,CASSIDSSGNTIYF,TGTGCCAGTAGTATAGACAGCTCTGGAAACACCATATATTTT
-,TRBV19,-,TRBJ1-3,CASHAGGSGNTIYF,TGTGCCAGTCATGCAGGAGGCTCTGGAAACACCATATATTTT
-,TRBV28,many,TRBJ2-1,CASSFTGRRSYNEQFF,TGTGCCAGCAGTTTCACGGGACGGCGCTCCTACAATGAGCAGTTCTTC
-,TRBV7-3,few,TRBJ2-5,CASSPMGGDQETQYF,TGTGCCAGCAGCCCGATGGGCGGCGACCAAGAGACCCAGTACTTC
-,TRBV4-1,-,TRBJ2-5,CASSQDLTGQETQYF,TGCGCCAGCAGCCAAGATCTGACAGGACAAGAGACCCAGTACTTC
-,TRBV2,many,TRBJ2-7,CASSDRAPQYF,TGTGCCAGCAGTGACAGGGCCCCGCAGTACTTC
TRBD1,TRBV3-1,many,TRBJ1-5,CASSQGTGLYSNQPQHF,TGTGCCAGCAGCCAAGGGACAGGGCTCTATAGCAATCAGCCCCAGCATTTT
TRBD1,TRBV6-9,-,TRBJ1-4,CASSLTGVRRSSEKLFF,TGTGCCAGCAGCTTAACAGGGGTGAGGCGATCAAGCGAAAAACTGTTTTTT
-,TRBV6-1,many,TRBJ1-1,CASQGTSRWTEAFF,TGTGCCAGCCAGGGTACCTCTAGGTGGACTGAAGCTTTCTTT
-,TRBV7-3,many,TRBJ1-3,CASSPTGAGNTIYF,TGTGCCAGCAGCCCGACGGGGGCTGGAAACACCATATATTTT
-,TRBV3-1,many,TRBJ2-1,CASSPLGVHNEQFF,TGTGCCAGCAGCCCCCTGGGGGTCCACAATGAGCAGTTCTTC
TRBD1,TRBV7-8,many,TRBJ2-3,CASSPGTAFTDTQYF,TGTGCCAGCAGCCCAGGGACAGCATTCACAGATACGCAGTATTTT
TRBD1,TRBV19,many,TRBJ2-7,CASSWDRGEQYF,TGTGCCAGTAGTTGGGACAGAGGCGAGCAGTACTTC
TRBD1,TRBV28,many,TRBJ2-3,CASRPGQGSTDTQYF,TGTGCCAGCAGACCAGGACAGGGCTCCACAGATACGCAGTATTTT
TRBD2,TRBV29-1,-,TRBJ2-7,CSVETLGTSESYEQYF,TGCAGCGTTGAAACCTTAGGGACTAGTGAATCCTACGAGCAGTACTTC
-,TRBV3-1,-,TRBJ2-7,CASSQEGGGEQYF,TGTGCCAGCAGCCAAGAGGGAGGGGGCGAGCAGTACTTC
-,TRBV5-1,-,TRBJ2-3,CASGPGAGSGDTQYF,TGCGCCAGCGGCCCGGGGGCGGGATCCGGAGATACGCAGTATTTT
-,TRBV10-2,-,TRBJ2-2,CASSTSGGWNTGELFF,TGCGCCAGCAGTACGTCTGGCGGGTGGAACACCGGGGAGCTGTTTTTT
-,TRBV12-3/TRBV12-4,many,TRBJ2-5,CASRRDIRTQYF,TGTGCCAGCAGACGGGACATCAGGACCCAGTACTTC
-,TRBV5-1,many,TRBJ1-6,CASSLDGNNSPLHF,TGCGCCAGCAGCTTGGACGGAAATAATTCACCCCTCCACTTT
-,TRBV11-2,many,TRBJ2-1,CASSLLRTRGGLYNEQFF,TGTGCCAGCAGCTTACTACGGACTAGGGGGGGCCTTTACAATGAGCAGTTCTTC
-,TRBV28,many,TRBJ2-1,CASSFLGGGRSNEQFF,TGTGCCAGCAGTTTCTTGGGGGGAGGAAGGTCCAATGAGCAGTTCTTC
TRBD1,TRBV5-6,many,TRBJ2-1,CASSWAGGGSNEQFF,TGTGCCAGCAGCTGGGCAGGGGGTGGTTCCAATGAGCAGTTCTTC
-,TRBV2,many,TRBJ2-1,CASSDAVDEQFF,TGTGCCAGCAGTGACGCTGTGGATGAGCAGTTCTTC
TRBD2,TRBV10-3,few,TRBJ2-7,CAVGLAASYEQYF,TGTGCCGTTGGACTAGCAGCCTCCTACGAGCAGTACTTC
-,TRBV9,many,TRBJ2-5,CASSLTYREQETQYF,TGTGCCAGCAGCCTAACCTACAGGGAACAAGAGACCCAGTACTTC
TRBD1,TRBV19,few,TRBJ1-5,CASSTGTGQPQHF,TGTGCCAGTTCGACAGGGACGGGTCAGCCCCAGCATTTT
-,TRBV20-1,many,TRBJ2-1,CSARDLRGFGNEQFF,TGCAGTGCTAGAGATCTAAGGGGGTTTGGCAATGAGCAGTTCTTC
-,TRBV28,few,TRBJ1-5,CASTWRGNQPQHF,TGTGCCAGCACCTGGAGGGGGAATCAGCCCCAGCATTTT
TRBD2,TRBV7-9,few,TRBJ2-1,CASSFPSGSSYNEQFF,TGTGCCAGCAGCTTCCCTAGCGGGAGCTCCTACAATGAGCAGTTCTTC
TRBD1,TRBV6-1,few,TRBJ2-5,CASSDRDRGFVGQTQYF,TGTGCCAGCAGTGACCGGGACAGGGGGTTTGTTGGGCAGACCCAGTACTTC
-,TRBV2,many,TRBJ2-7,CASGGAESSYEQYF,TGTGCCAGCGGAGGCGCCGAGAGCTCCTACGAGCAGTACTTC